Included here is one T cell receptor beta chain sequence, with context. Its antigen is undetermined. The source of the sample is a study of cytomegalovirus exposure and HLA in healthy donors. Background on the study: The 120 validation repertoires were produced on the same platform as the roughly 670 repertoires of the first cohort. This was reported in a later analysis. Whole-study results and caveats: Both high specificity and high sensitivity reportedly marked the classifier's diagnosis of cytomegalovirus status. TCR beta chains numbering some 160 were designated cytomegalovirus-associated.

V was trimmed by 0 bases and J by 7 bases, leaving 20 bases between them. Germline V gene data show CDR1 as SGHDT and CDR2 as YYEEEE. This CDR3 comprises 16 residues. The method was immunoSEQ multiplex PCR; TCRdb's version includes in-frame clones alone and lacks a portion of them. The data show about 130,000 clones, 90% to 97% seen once. The chain has TRBV5-6 and TRBJ2-7; tentatively, D is TRBD2 (6 bases). This sequence was found in a man aged 18 to 30 in good health and CMV-seronegative. The sequencing input was PBMCs. The CDR3 sequence: CASSLEARLEVPEQYF. The CDR3 nucleotides are TGTGCCAGCAGCTTGGAGGCGCGACTAGAAGTCCCGGAGCAGTACTTC.